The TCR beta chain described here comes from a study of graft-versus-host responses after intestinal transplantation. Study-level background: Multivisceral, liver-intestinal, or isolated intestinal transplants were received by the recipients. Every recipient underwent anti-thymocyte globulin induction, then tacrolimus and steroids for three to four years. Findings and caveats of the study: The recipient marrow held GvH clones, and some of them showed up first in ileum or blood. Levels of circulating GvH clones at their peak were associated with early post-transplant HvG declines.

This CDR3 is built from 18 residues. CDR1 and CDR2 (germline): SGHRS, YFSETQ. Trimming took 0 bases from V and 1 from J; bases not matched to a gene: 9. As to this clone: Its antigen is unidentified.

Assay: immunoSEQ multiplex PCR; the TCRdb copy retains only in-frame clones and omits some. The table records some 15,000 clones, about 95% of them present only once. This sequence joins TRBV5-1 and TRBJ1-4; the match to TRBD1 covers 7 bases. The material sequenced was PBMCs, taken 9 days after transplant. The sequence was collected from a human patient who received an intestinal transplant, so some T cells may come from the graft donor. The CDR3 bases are TGCGCCAGCAGCTTGGATCGGGTCAGGGGGATAACTAATGAAAAACTGTTTTTT. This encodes CASSLDRVRGITNEKLFF.